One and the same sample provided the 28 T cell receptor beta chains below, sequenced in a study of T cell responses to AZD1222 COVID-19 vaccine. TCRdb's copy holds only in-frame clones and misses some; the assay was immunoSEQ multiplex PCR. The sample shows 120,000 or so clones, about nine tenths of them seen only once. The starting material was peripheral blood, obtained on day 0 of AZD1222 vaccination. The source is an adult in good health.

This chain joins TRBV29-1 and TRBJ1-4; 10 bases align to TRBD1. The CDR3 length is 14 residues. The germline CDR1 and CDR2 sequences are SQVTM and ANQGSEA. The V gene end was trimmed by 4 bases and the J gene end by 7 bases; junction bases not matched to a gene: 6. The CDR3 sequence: CSVGVTGGGEKLFF. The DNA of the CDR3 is TGCAGCGTTGGGGTGACAGGGGGCGGTGAAAAACTGTTTTTT.

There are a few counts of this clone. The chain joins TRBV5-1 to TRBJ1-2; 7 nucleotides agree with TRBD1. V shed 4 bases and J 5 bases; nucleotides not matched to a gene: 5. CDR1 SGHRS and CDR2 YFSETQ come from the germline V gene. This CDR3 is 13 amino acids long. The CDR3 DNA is TGCGCCAGCAGCAGGGACAGCGCATATGGCTACACCTTC. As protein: CASSRDSAYGYTF.

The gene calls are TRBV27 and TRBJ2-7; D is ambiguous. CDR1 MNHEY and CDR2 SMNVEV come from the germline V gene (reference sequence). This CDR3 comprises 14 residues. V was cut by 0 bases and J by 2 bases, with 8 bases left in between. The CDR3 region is CASSLSAGAYEQYF. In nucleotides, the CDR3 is TGTGCCAGCAGTTTATCCGCAGGAGCCTACGAGCAGTACTTC.

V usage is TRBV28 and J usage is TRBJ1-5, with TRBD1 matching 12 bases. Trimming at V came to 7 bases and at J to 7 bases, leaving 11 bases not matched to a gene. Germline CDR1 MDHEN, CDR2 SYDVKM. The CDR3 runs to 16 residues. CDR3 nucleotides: TGTGCCAGCATCGAACCGGGACAGGGGGCGGGGCAGCCCCAGCATTTT. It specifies CASIEPGQGAGQPQHF. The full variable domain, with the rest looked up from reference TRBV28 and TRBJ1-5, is DVKVTQSSRYLVKRTGEKVFLECVQDMDHENMFWYRQDPGLGLRLIYFSYDVKMKEKGDIPEGYSVSREKKERFSLILESASTNQTSMYLCASIEPGQGAGQPQHFGDGTRLSIL.

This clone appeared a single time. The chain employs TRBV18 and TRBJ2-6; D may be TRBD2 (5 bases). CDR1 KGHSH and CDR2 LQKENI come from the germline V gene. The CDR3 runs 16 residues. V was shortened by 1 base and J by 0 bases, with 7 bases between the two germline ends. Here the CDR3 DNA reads TGTGCCAGCTCACCACTTGGGAGCTCTGGGGCCAACGTCCTGACTTTC. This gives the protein CASSPLGSSGANVLTF. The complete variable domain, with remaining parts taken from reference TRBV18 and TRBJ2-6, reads NAGVMQNPRHLVRRRGQEARLRCSPMKGHSHVYWYRQLPEEGLKFMVYLQKENIIDESGMPKERFSAEFPKEGPSILRIQQVVRGDSAAYFCASSPLGSSGANVLTFGAGSRLTVL.

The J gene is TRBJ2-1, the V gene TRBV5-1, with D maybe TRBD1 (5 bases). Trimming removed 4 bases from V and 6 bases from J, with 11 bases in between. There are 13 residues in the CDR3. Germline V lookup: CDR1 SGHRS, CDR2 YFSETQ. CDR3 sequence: CASSPTVPNEQFF. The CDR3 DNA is TGCGCCAGCAGCCCGACAGTGCCCAATGAGCAGTTCTTC. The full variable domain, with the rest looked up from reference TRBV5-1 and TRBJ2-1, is KAGVTQTPRYLIKTRGQQVTLSCSPISGHRSVSWYQQTPGQGLQFLFEYFSETQRNKGNFPGRFSGRQFSNSRSEMNVSTLELGDSALYLCASSPTVPNEQFFGPGTRLTVL.

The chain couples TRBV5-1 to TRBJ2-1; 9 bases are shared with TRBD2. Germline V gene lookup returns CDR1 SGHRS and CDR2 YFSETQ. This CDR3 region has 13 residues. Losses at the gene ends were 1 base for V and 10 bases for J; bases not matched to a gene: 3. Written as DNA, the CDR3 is TGCGCCAGCAGCTTGAGGCTAGCGGGGGAGCAGTTCTTC. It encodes CASSLRLAGEQFF.

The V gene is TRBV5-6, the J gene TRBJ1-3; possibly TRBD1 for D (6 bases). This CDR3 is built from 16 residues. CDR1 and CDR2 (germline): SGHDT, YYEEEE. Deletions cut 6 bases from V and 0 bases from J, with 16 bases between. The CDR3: CASTMLQGSSGNTIYF. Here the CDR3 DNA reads TGTGCCAGCACGATGCTACAGGGAAGCTCTGGAAACACCATATATTTT.

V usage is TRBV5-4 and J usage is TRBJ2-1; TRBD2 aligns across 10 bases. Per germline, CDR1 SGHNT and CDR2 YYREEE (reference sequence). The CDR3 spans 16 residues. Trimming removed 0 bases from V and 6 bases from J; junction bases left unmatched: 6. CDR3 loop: CASSLGWLAGANEQFF. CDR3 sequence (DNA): TGTGCCAGCAGCTTGGGCTGGCTAGCGGGGGCCAATGAGCAGTTCTTC.

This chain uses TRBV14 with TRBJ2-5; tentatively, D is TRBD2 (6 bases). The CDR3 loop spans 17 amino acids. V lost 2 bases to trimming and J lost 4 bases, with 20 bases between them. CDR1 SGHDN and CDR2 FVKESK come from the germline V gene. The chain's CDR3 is CASSQMRGGGAAETQYF. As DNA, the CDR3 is TGTGCCAGCAGCCAAATGAGGGGAGGCGGGGCCGCAGAGACCCAGTACTTC.

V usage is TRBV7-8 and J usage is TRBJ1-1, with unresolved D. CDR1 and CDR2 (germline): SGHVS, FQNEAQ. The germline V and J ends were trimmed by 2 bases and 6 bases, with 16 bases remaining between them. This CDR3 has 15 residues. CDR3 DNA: TGTGCCAGCAGCTTACGGGTAATGTTTGGGGCTGAAGCTTTCTTT. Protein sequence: CASSLRVMFGAEAFF.

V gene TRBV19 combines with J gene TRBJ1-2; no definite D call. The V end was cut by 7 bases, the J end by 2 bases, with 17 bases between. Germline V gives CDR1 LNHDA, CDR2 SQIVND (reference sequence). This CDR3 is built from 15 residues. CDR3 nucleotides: TGTGCCAGTACTTGGCCGGCGGACGGAAACTATGGCTACACCTTC. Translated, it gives CASTWPADGNYGYTF.

CDR3 sequence reads: CASSTPLPQGADTQYF. The CDR3 DNA sequence: TGTGCCAGCAGCACTCCGCTTCCCCAGGGAGCAGATACGCAGTATTTT. The chain uses TRBV11-2 and TRBJ2-3; tentatively, D is TRBD1 or TRBD2 (5 bases each). The V gene's germline CDR1 is SGHAT and CDR2 FQNNGV. This CDR3 is built from 16 residues. V lost 5 bases and J lost 4, with 19 bases in between.

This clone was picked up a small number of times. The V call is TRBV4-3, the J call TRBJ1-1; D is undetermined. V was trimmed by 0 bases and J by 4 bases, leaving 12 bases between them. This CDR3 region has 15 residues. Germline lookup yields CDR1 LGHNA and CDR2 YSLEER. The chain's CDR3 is CASSQDTRRGTEAFF. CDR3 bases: TGCGCCAGCAGCCAAGATACCCGACGAGGCACTGAAGCTTTCTTT.

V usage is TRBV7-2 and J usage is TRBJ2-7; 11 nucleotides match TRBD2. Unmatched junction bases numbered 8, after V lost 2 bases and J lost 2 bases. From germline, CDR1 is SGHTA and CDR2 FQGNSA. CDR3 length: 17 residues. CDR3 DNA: TGTGCCAGCAGCTTATTAGGGGGGACTAGCGGTGCCTACGAGCAGTACTTC. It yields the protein CASSLLGGTSGAYEQYF.

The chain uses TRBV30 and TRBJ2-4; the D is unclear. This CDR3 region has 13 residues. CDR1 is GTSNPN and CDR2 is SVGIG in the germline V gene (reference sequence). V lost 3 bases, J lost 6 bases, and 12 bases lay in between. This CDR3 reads CAWRFGTGNIQYF. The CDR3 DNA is TGTGCCTGGAGGTTTGGCACGGGAAACATTCAGTACTTC.

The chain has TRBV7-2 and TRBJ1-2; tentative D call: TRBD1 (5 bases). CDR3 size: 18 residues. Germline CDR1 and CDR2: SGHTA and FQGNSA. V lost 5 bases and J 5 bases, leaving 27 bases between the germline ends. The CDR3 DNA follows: TGTGCCAGCAGCATTGGCCCCCCCGGGACTTCAGGGTTATATGGCTACACCTTC. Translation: CASSIGPPGTSGLYGYTF.

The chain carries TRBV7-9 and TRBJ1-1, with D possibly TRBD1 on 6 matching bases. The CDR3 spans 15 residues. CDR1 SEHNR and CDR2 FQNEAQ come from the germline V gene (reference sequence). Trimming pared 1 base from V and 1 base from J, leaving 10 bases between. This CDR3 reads CASSLVGGANTEAFF. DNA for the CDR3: TGTGCCAGCAGCTTAGTCGGGGGGGCGAACACTGAAGCTTTCTTT.

In nucleotides, the CDR3 is TGTGCCAGCAGCTCTGCTCGGGACAGGGGCCCCATGAACACTGAAGCTTTCTTT. It specifies CASSSARDRGPMNTEAFF. This chain links TRBV5-4 with TRBJ1-1; 10 bases line up with TRBD1. This CDR3 is built from 18 residues. The V and J ends lost 3 bases and 0 bases, in that order; junction bases with no gene match: 11. From germline, CDR1 is SGHNT and CDR2 YYREEE (reference sequence).

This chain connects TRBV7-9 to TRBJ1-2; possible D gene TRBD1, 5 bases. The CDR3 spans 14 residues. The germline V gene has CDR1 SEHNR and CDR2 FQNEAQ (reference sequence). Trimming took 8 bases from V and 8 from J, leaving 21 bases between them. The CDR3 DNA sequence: TGTGCCAGCGGACCCGGGACCGGGGGAACAGGCTACACCTTC. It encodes CASGPGTGGTGYTF.

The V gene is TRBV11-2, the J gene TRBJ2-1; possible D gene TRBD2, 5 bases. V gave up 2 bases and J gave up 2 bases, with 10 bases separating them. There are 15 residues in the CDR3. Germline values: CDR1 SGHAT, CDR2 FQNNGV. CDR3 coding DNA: TGTGCCAGCAGCTTAATTCGAGGGACCTACAATGAGCAGTTCTTC. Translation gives CASSLIRGTYNEQFF.

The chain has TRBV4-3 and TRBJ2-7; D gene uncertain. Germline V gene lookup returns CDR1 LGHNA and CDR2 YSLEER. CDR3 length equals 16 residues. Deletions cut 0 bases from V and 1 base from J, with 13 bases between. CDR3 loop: CASSQDSAVYSYEQYF. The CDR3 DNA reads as TGCGCCAGCAGCCAAGATTCGGCGGTCTATTCCTACGAGCAGTACTTC.

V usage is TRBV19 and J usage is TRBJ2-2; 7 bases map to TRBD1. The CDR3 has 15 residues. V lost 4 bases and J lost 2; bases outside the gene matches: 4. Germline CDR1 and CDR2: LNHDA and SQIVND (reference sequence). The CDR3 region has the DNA TGTGCCAGTAGTAGGCAGGGGGAAAACACCGGGGAGCTGTTTTTT. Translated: CASSRQGENTGELFF.

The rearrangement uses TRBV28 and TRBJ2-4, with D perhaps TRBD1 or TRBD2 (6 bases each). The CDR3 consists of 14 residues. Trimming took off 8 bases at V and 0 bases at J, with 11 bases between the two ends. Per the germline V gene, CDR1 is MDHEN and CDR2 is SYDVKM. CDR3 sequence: CASCGGGAKNIQYF. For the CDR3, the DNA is TGTGCCAGCTGTGGAGGGGGAGCCAAAAACATTCAGTACTTC.

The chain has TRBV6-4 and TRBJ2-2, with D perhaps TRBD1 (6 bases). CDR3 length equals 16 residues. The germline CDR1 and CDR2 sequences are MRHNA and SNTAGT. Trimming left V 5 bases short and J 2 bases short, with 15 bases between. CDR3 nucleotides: TGTGCCAGCAGTCGAGAAGGGGACACAAACACCGGGGAGCTGTTTTTT. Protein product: CASSREGDTNTGELFF.

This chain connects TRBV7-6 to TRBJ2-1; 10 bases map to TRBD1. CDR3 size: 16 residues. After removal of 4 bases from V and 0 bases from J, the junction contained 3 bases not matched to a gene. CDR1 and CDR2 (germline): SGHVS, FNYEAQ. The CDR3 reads CASSSWTGGSYNEQFF. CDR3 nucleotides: TGTGCCAGCAGCTCTTGGACAGGGGGCTCCTACAATGAGCAGTTCTTC.

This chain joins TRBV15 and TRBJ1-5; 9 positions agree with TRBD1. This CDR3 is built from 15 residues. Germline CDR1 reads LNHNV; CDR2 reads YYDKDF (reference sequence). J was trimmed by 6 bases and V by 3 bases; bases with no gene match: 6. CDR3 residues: CATSSQGQGRQPQHF. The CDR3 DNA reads TGTGCCACCAGCAGTCAGGGACAGGGACGTCAGCCCCAGCATTTT.

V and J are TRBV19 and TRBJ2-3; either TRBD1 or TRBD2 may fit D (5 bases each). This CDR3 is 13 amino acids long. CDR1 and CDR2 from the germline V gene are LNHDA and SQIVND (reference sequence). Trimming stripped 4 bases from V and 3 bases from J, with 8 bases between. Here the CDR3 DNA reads TGTGCCAGTAGTACCTGGGGGACAGATACGCAGTATTTT. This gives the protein CASSTWGTDTQYF.